This entry is about one TCR beta chain. Its antigen is not known. The CDR3 consists of 17 residues. With 3 bases removed from V and 0 bases from J, the gap between germline ends came to 12 bases. Germline V lookup: CDR1 MDHEN, CDR2 SYDVKM. PCR primers comprised 60 Vbeta and 13 Jbeta primers. The method was immunoSEQ multiplex PCR; TCRdb's version includes in-frame clones alone and lacks a portion of them. Seen here are approximately 73,000 clones, 63% observed once, and the top ten hold roughly 5.6%. This sample was included in a study of cytomegalovirus exposure and HLA in healthy donors. Study results and caveats: Listed as cytomegalovirus-associated were around 160 TCR beta chains. Across all donors, roughly uniform sequencing depth was an assumption of the presence/absence analyses.

The TCR comes from a young man in good health and CMV-seropositive. The rearrangement links TRBV28 to TRBJ2-6; TRBD1 is a possible D gene (6 bases). The sequenced sample was PBMCs. For the CDR3, the DNA is TGTGCCAGCAGTTTGCCGGGACACCTCTCTGGGGCCAACGTCCTGACTTTC. This sequence encodes CASSLPGHLSGANVLTF. The full variable domain, its missing parts supplied by reference TRBV28 and TRBJ2-6, is DVKVTQSSRYLVKRTGEKVFLECVQDMDHENMFWYRQDPGLGLRLIYFSYDVKMKEKGDIPEGYSVSREKKERFSLILESASTNQTSMYLCASSLPGHLSGANVLTFGAGSRLTVL.